This paragraph reports one T cell receptor beta chain. Between the trimmed V and J ends, which lost 5 bases and 1 base, there was a span of 9 bases. The CDR3 has 14 residues. CDR1 MNHEY and CDR2 SVGEGT come from the germline V gene. The data derive from a study of CD8 T cells in Susac syndrome. Reverse transcription used about 0.45 to 1 ug RNA and random hexamers. TCRdb called the immunoSEQ multiplex PCR reads again in MiXCR, with one record for every CDR3 protein. The repertoire includes 150,000 to 200,000 distinct CDR3 sequences, over 85% of them detected once, and about 0.13% sits in the top ten. Matched for age and sex, the controls were healthy donors.

This chain joins TRBV6-2 or TRBV6-3 and TRBJ1-5; tentatively, D is TRBD1 (5 bases). This sequence was found in a human donor in good health. Sequenced: CD4+ T cells from PBMCs. The CDR3 sequence: CASSHGASNQPQHF. The DNA of the CDR3 is TGTGCCAGCAGTCACGGGGCAAGCAATCAGCCCCAGCATTTT.